This TCR beta chain appears in the sequencing data of a study of blood T cell repertoires in COVID-19. Study-wide context: Samples of COVID-19 (acute and convalescent) were obtained from the United States, Italy and Spain. T cells, B-cell-depleted T cells, or PBMCs supplied cDNA or gDNA.

In the source study's methods: The authors estimated nucleated cell counts from reference gene primer amplification. Clones were read by immunoSEQ multiplex PCR, and TCRdb kept only the in-frame ones, dropping some. That table supplies the V and J calls and clone size; D and trimming were determined from the DNA. Of 140,000 or so clones in the sample, 70% to 90% were seen once. Trimming cost V 5 bases and J 1 base; bases outside gene matches: 7. The CDR3 spans 16 residues. Germline values: CDR1 MDHEN, CDR2 SYDVKM. The genes are TRBV28 and TRBJ2-3, with 9 bases that match TRBD2. The receptor was derived from a human donor in a cohort sampled during active COVID-19. Sequenced input: peripheral blood. CDR3 nucleotides: TGTGCCAGCAGTGGCCCCCAGCGGGGGGGCACAGATACGCAGTATTTT. It specifies CASSGPQRGGTDTQYF.